These T cell receptor beta chains were read from a single sample in a study of human T cells and chemical hapten exposure. TCRdb fed the RACE reads into MiXCR, producing one record per CDR3 protein. The repertoire holds a few hundred thousand distinct CDR3 sequences, with more than 5% as singletons. The sequences come from whole blood, collected in connection with sensitization to the hapten diphenylcyclopropenone (DPC). Receptor source: a woman between 18 and 30 years old with alopecia areata. Some clones in this sample may be carry-over from other donors' samples. Each CDR3 is given with its conserved first and last residue. A D gene is named only where the DNA matches it firmly. Size is stated for part of the rows, as once, few or many counts, or as a class when the clone is expanded.

d_call	v_call	clone_size	j_call	cdr3_aa	cdr3_nt
NA	TRBV3-1	few	TRBJ1-4	CASSQDPLLEKLFF	TGTGCCAGCAGCCAAGACCCCCTTCTCGAAAAACTGTTTTTT
NA	TRBV7-8	many	TRBJ1-1	CASSLASQGLTEAFF	TGTGCCAGCAGCTTAGCGAGTCAGGGCCTCACTGAAGCTTTCTTT
TRBD2	TRBV12-3/TRBV12-4	many	TRBJ2-7	CASSSTSGGYEQYF	TGTGCCAGCAGTTCGACTAGCGGGGGCTACGAGCAGTACTTC
NA	TRBV14	few	TRBJ1-4	CASSAVTGLAKLFF	TGTGCCAGCAGCGCCGTTACAGGGCTGGCAAAACTGTTTTTT
NA	TRBV7-9	many	TRBJ1-1	CASSLARGRTEAFF	TGTGCCAGCAGCTTAGCCAGGGGAAGGACTGAAGCTTTCTTT
TRBD1	TRBV6-2/TRBV6-3	few	TRBJ2-7	CASTQGIGTALLEQYF	TGTGCCAGCACCCAGGGGATCGGGACAGCCCTTCTCGAGCAGTACTTC
TRBD1	TRBV6-1	NA	TRBJ1-1	CACSRGQSNTEAFF	TGTGCCTGTTCTCGGGGACAGTCGAACACTGAAGCTTTCTTT
TRBD2	TRBV20-1	NA	TRBJ2-7	CSARYLLAGVEQYF	TGCAGTGCTAGGTATCTACTAGCGGGGGTCGAGCAGTACTTC
TRBD1	TRBV20-1	many	TRBJ1-2	CSARRGGGGYTF	TGCAGTGCCCGCCGAGGGGGCGGAGGCTACACCTTC
TRBD1	TRBV5-4	many	TRBJ1-4	CASSEQGEEGEKLFF	TGTGCCAGCAGCGAACAGGGGGAAGAGGGTGAAAAACTGTTTTTT
TRBD1	TRBV10-3	many	TRBJ2-2	CAIGDRGDTGELFF	TGTGCCATCGGGGACAGGGGAGACACCGGGGAGCTGTTTTTT
NA	TRBV6-5	many	TRBJ1-1	CASSYGEGTEAFF	TGTGCCAGCAGTTACGGTGAGGGAACTGAAGCTTTCTTT
TRBD1	TRBV3-1	NA	TRBJ1-2	CASSQDPDRGGYTF	TGTGCCAGCAGCCAAGATCCCGACAGGGGTGGCTACACCTTC
NA	TRBV28	many	TRBJ1-2	CATLLYGYTF	TGTGCCACCCTCCTCTATGGCTACACCTTC
NA	TRBV20-1	NA	TRBJ1-5	CSASFEVRNQPQHF	TGCAGTGCTAGTTTTGAGGTACGCAATCAGCCCCAGCATTTT
NA	TRBV6-5	NA	TRBJ1-6	CASSYGRSYNSPLHF	TGTGCCAGCAGTTACGGGAGGTCCTATAATTCACCCCTCCACTTT
NA	TRBV7-9	many	TRBJ1-5	CASSSRGWNQPQHF	TGTGCCAGCAGTTCGAGGGGGTGGAATCAGCCCCAGCATTTT
NA	TRBV5-1	NA	TRBJ2-6	CASSATGLGANVLTF	TGCGCCAGCAGCGCGACAGGACTTGGGGCCAACGTCCTGACTTTC
NA	TRBV20-1	few	TRBJ1-1	CSARNVMRANTEAFF	TGCAGTGCTAGAAATGTCATGAGGGCGAACACTGAAGCTTTCTTT
NA	TRBV6-1	many	TRBJ2-1	CASSEEWRGVPTYNEQFF	TGTGCCAGCAGTGAAGAGTGGCGGGGAGTTCCCACCTACAATGAGCAGTTCTTC
NA	TRBV5-1	many	TRBJ2-5	CASRDGVAYQETQYF	TGCGCCAGCAGGGATGGAGTAGCTTATCAAGAGACCCAGTACTTC
NA	TRBV5-1	many	TRBJ1-1	CASSLRLGREITEAFF	TGCGCCAGCAGCCTACGATTAGGACGGGAGATAACTGAAGCTTTCTTT
NA	TRBV10-3	NA	TRBJ2-7	CAISERGTTYEQYF	TGTGCCATCAGTGAAAGGGGGACGACCTACGAGCAGTACTTC
NA	TRBV25-1	many	TRBJ2-2	CASRQANTGELFF	TGTGCCAGCCGACAGGCGAACACCGGGGAGCTGTTTTTT
NA	TRBV4-1	many	TRBJ1-4	CASSHSGTNNEKLFF	TGCGCCAGCAGCCATTCCGGGACCAATAATGAAAAACTGTTTTTT
NA	TRBV2	many	TRBJ1-1	CASSLTEMNTEAFF	TGTGCCAGCAGTTTGACAGAAATGAACACTGAAGCTTTCTTT
NA	TRBV7-8	few	TRBJ2-1	CASSLAYGAYNEQFF	TGTGCCAGCAGCTTAGCGTACGGTGCCTACAATGAGCAGTTCTTC
TRBD1	TRBV10-3	few	TRBJ2-6	CAISTGDSGANVLTF	TGTGCCATCAGTACAGGGGACTCTGGGGCCAACGTCCTGACTTTC
NA	TRBV28	NA	TRBJ1-1	CASRDTVNTEAFF	TGTGCCAGCAGAGATACAGTCAACACTGAAGCTTTCTTT
NA	TRBV13	few	TRBJ2-3	CASSRASSADTQYF	TGTGCCAGCAGCCGGGCCTCTAGCGCAGATACGCAGTATTTT
TRBD1	TRBV4-2	many	TRBJ1-2	CASSLGTGNNYGYTF	TGTGCCAGCAGTCTTGGGACAGGGAATAACTATGGCTACACCTTC
NA	TRBV12-3/TRBV12-4	NA	TRBJ2-7	CASSSLPYEQYF	TGTGCCAGCAGTTCGCTCCCCTACGAGCAGTACTTC
NA	TRBV3-1	few	TRBJ2-3	CASSQVNGKDTQYF	TGTGCCAGCAGCCAGGTTAACGGCAAAGATACGCAGTATTTT
NA	TRBV4-2	NA	TRBJ2-3	CASSQGWFTGSSIDTQYF	TGTGCCAGCAGCCAGGGCTGGTTTACGGGGAGCTCAATAGATACGCAGTATTTT
TRBD2	TRBV12-3/TRBV12-4	many	TRBJ2-2	CASSPGGRYTGELFF	TGTGCCAGCAGTCCGGGGGGGCGGTACACCGGGGAGCTGTTTTTT
NA	TRBV7-9	few	TRBJ1-1	CASSSNSEAFF	TGTGCCAGCAGCTCCAACTCTGAGGCTTTCTTT
TRBD2	TRBV5-1	few	TRBJ2-2	CASSDGRPGLAGNTGELFF	TGCGCCAGCAGCGACGGCCGGCCGGGACTAGCGGGGAACACCGGGGAGCTGTTTTTT
TRBD1	TRBV4-3	few	TRBJ1-1	CASSQVLQGATEAFF	TGCGCCAGCAGCCAAGTTCTACAGGGGGCGACTGAAGCTTTCTTT
NA	TRBV7-2	many	TRBJ1-2	CASSKSVWTGYTF	TGTGCCAGCAGCAAATCAGTTTGGACGGGATACACCTTC
NA	TRBV29-1	many	TRBJ1-1	CSGRRDTEAFF	TGCAGCGGGAGGCGGGACACTGAAGCTTTCTTT
TRBD1	TRBV20-1	NA	TRBJ2-7	CSALGQGTPYEQYF	TGCAGTGCTCTTGGACAGGGGACTCCCTACGAGCAGTACTTC
NA	TRBV19	NA	TRBJ1-2	CASKVGRTPQFYGYTF	TGTGCCAGTAAGGTGGGGAGGACACCTCAATTCTATGGCTACACCTTC
NA	TRBV27	once	TRBJ1-6	CATRTQHNSPLHF	TGTGCCACCCGAACCCAGCACAATTCACCCCTCCACTTT
TRBD2	TRBV20-1	few	TRBJ2-2	CSARLAGNTGELFF	TGCAGTGCTCGACTAGCGGGGAACACCGGGGAGCTGTTTTTT
TRBD1	TRBV28	NA	TRBJ2-3	CASSPQTGPSTDTQYF	TGTGCCAGCAGTCCCCAGACAGGGCCTAGCACAGATACGCAGTATTTT
NA	TRBV10-3	many	TRBJ1-5	CAITGTARSEAQHF	TGTGCCATCACCGGGACTGCTCGCTCGGAGGCCCAGCATTTT
TRBD2	TRBV2	NA	TRBJ2-3	CASPGLAGTDTQYF	TGTGCCAGCCCAGGACTAGCGGGAACAGATACGCAGTATTTT
NA	TRBV27	NA	TRBJ1-1	CASSLKAVGPEAFF	TGTGCCAGCAGCTTGAAGGCAGTCGGTCCTGAAGCTTTCTTT
TRBD1	TRBV6-1	NA	TRBJ2-6	CASSPSDRWLNGANVLTF	TGTGCCAGCAGTCCCTCGGACAGGTGGTTGAATGGGGCCAACGTCCTGACTTTC
NA	TRBV29-1	many	TRBJ1-3	CSVETSGNTIYF	TGCAGCGTTGAGACCTCTGGAAACACCATATATTTT
TRBD1	TRBV20-1	NA	TRBJ2-7	CSAIQGGPGKWQYF	TGCAGTGCTATACAGGGGGGACCCGGAAAATGGCAGTACTTC
TRBD1	TRBV6-2/TRBV6-3	few	TRBJ1-2	CASSPRGPPRGYTF	TGTGCCAGCAGCCCCAGGGGGCCTCCTCGGGGCTACACCTTC
NA	TRBV5-4	once	TRBJ2-3	CASSLRSSDTQYF	TGTGCCAGCAGCTTACGTAGTTCAGATACGCAGTATTTT
TRBD1	TRBV24-1	NA	TRBJ1-2	CATSDSRQGGAYGYTF	TGTGCCACCAGTGATTCCCGACAGGGGGGCGCCTATGGCTACACCTTC